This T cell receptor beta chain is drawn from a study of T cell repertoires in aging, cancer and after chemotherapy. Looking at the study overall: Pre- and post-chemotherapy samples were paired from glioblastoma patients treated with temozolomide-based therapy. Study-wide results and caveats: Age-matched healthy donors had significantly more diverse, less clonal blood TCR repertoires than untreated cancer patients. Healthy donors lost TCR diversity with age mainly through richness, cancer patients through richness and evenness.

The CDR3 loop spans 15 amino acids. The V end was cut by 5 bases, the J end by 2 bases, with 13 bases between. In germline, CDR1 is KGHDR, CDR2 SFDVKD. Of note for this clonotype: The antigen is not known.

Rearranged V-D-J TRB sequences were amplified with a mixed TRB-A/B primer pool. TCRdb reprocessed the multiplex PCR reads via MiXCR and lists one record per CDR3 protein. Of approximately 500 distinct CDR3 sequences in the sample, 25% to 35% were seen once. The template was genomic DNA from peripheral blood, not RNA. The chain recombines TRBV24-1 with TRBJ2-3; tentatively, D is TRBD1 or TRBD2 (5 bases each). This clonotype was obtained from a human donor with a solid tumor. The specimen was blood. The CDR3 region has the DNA TGTGCCACCAGTGGGTGGGACGGGCCCACAGATACGCAGTATTTT. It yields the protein CATSGWDGPTDTQYF.